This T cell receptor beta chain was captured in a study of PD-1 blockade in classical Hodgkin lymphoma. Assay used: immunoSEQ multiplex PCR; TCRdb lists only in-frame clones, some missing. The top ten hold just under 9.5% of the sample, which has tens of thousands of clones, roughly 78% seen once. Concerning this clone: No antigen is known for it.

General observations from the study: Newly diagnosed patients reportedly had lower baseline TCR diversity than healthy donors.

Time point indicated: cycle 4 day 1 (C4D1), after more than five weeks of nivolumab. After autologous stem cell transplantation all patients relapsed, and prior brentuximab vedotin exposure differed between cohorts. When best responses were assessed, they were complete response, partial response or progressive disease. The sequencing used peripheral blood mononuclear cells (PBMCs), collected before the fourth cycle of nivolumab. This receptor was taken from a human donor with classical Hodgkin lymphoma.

The CDR3 region has the DNA TGTGCCAGCAGCCAAGGCCGGGGGGGTAGCTCCTACGAGCAGTACTTC. Its translation: CASSQGRGGSSYEQYF. The V call is TRBV14, the J call TRBJ2-7, with TRBD2 matching 8 bases. The germline V gene has CDR1 SGHDN and CDR2 FVKESK. The J segment lost 0 bases and the V segment lost 1 base, leaving 5 bases of the junction unmatched. The CDR3 has 16 residues.